These 26 T cell receptor beta chains share one sample of origin, sequenced in a study of blood T cell repertoires in COVID-19. This table comes from immunoSEQ multiplex PCR, and its TCRdb copy is limited to in-frame clones, with some not included. The sample shows about 360,000 clones, around 86% of them seen only once. The sample consisted of peripheral blood. These receptors all stem from a human donor in a cohort sampled during active COVID-19.

The chain uses TRBV18 and TRBJ1-2; D is possibly TRBD1 (5 bases). The CDR3 loop spans 14 amino acids. Trimming removed 3 bases at V and 2 bases at J, with 10 bases between. Germline V CDR1 and CDR2: KGHSH, LQKENI. As DNA, the CDR3 is TGTGCCAGCTCACCGTCCCGGGGGAACTATGGCTACACCTTC. As protein: CASSPSRGNYGYTF.

CDR3 in amino acids: CSVGPPVGGANYGYTF. The CDR3 DNA reads as TGCAGCGTTGGACCCCCGGTTGGGGGGGCGAACTATGGCTACACCTTC. The chain has TRBV29-1 and TRBJ1-2, with D possibly matching TRBD1 (6 bases). CDR1 is SQVTM and CDR2 is ANQGSEA in the germline V gene. The CDR3 has 16 residues. V lost 4 bases and J lost 2, with 20 bases in between.

The gene calls are TRBV27 and TRBJ2-7, with TRBD2 matching 10 bases. The CDR3 length is 14 residues. V was clipped by 8 bases and J by 2 bases; unmatched bases: 6. The V gene's germline CDR1 is MNHEY and CDR2 SMNVEV (reference sequence). Here the CDR3 reads CASGGLAATYEQYF. The CDR3 DNA reads as TGTGCCAGCGGAGGACTAGCGGCTACCTACGAGCAGTACTTC.

The chain employs TRBV10-3 and TRBJ1-2; D not resolved. This CDR3 spans 11 amino acids. The germline V gene has CDR1 ENHRY and CDR2 SYGVKD. V was shortened by 2 bases and J by 6 bases, with 4 bases between the two germline ends. CDR3 nucleotide sequence: TGTGCCATCAGTGAGGGGCATGGCTACACCTTC. Amino acid sequence: CAISEGHGYTF.

V is TRBV6-5 and J is TRBJ1-2, with a weak D call TRBD1 (6 bases). Germline CDR1 and CDR2: MNHEY and SVGAGI. The CDR3 totals 14 residues. Trimming left V 8 bases short and J 6 bases short, with 19 bases between. CDR3 amino acids: CASSPNRALNGYTF. DNA of the CDR3: TGTGCCAGCTCCCCTAACAGGGCACTTAATGGCTACACCTTC.

The V gene is TRBV6-6, the J gene TRBJ1-2; D is ambiguous. CDR1 MNHNY and CDR2 SVGAGI come from the germline V gene (reference sequence). CDR3 size: 16 residues. The V gene lost 3 bases and the J gene lost 4 bases, with 18 bases spanning the gap. In DNA, the CDR3 is TGTGCCAGCAGTTATTCGGGTCCGTCAGGAGGCTATGGCTACACCTTC. This encodes CASSYSGPSGGYGYTF.

The chain recombines TRBV5-1 with TRBJ1-2, with TRBD1 as a possible D gene (6 bases). Trimming shortened V by 2 bases and J by 0 bases, and 11 bases separated the two germline ends. The germline gives CDR1 SGHRS, CDR2 YFSETQ. The CDR3 sequence is 15 residues long. CDR3 in amino acids: CASSLTQGANYGYTF. The DNA of the CDR3 is TGCGCCAGCAGCTTAACACAGGGTGCTAACTATGGCTACACCTTC. The full variable domain, rest sourced from reference TRBV5-1 and TRBJ1-2, is KAGVTQTPRYLIKTRGQQVTLSCSPISGHRSVSWYQQTPGQGLQFLFEYFSETQRNKGNFPGRFSGRQFSNSRSEMNVSTLELGDSALYLCASSLTQGANYGYTFGSGTRLTVV.

As to this clone: A single base separates this from a much larger clone, so it may be a read error. The gene calls are TRBV11-2 and TRBJ1-2, with D maybe TRBD1 (6 bases). V lost 1 base and J 6 bases, leaving 9 bases between the germline ends. From germline, CDR1 is SGHAT and CDR2 FQNNGV. CDR3 length: 13 amino acids. CDR3 protein: CASSLGAGDGYTF. As DNA, the CDR3 is TGTGCCAGCAGCTTAGGAGCAGGGGATGGCTACACCTTC.

For this clone: Other nucleotide sequences from this sample produce the same CDR3. This chain uses TRBV18 with TRBJ2-1; 13 nucleotides line up with TRBD2. The CDR3 contains 15 residues. CDR1 KGHSH and CDR2 LQKENI come from the germline V gene. Unmatched junction bases numbered 2, after V lost 3 bases and J lost 6 bases. The CDR3 DNA sequence: TGTGCCAGCTCACCTGGACTAGCGGGAGCCAATGAGCAGTTCTTC. It codes for CASSPGLAGANEQFF.

The chain employs TRBV6-5 and TRBJ2-1; D possibly corresponds to TRBD2 (6 bases). Trimming took 8 bases from V and 0 from J, leaving 14 bases between them. The CDR3 covers 15 residues. Germline CDR1 reads MNHEY; CDR2 reads SVGAGI. The CDR3: CASGRGARSYNEQFF. The CDR3 region has the DNA TGTGCCAGCGGGCGGGGAGCCCGCTCCTACAATGAGCAGTTCTTC.

The rearrangement joins TRBV28 to TRBJ2-7; D remains ambiguous. CDR1 MDHEN and CDR2 SYDVKM come from the germline V gene. The CDR3 extends over 14 amino acids. The V end was cut by 6 bases, the J end by 3 bases, with 15 bases between. CDR3 protein: CASSIGQALYEQYF. The CDR3 DNA is TGTGCCAGCAGCATTGGCCAGGCCCTCTACGAGCAGTACTTC.

The chain carries TRBV14 and TRBJ2-2; TRBD2 matches 7 bases. The germline gives CDR1 SGHDN, CDR2 FVKESK. V shed 3 bases and J 3 bases; nucleotides not matched to a gene: 13. CDR3 length equals 18 residues. CDR3 sequence: CASSHSGGSPMYTGELFF. The DNA of the CDR3 is TGTGCCAGCAGCCACTCCGGGGGGAGTCCGATGTACACCGGGGAGCTGTTTTTT.

This clone came up a few times. The rearrangement uses TRBV6-5 and TRBJ1-6; D might be TRBD1 (6 bases). The CDR3 contains 13 residues. V dropped 11 bases and J dropped 6 bases, with 14 bases sitting between them. CDR1 is MNHEY, CDR2 SVGAGI, per germline. The chain's CDR3 is CALVRGGNSPLHF. In DNA form, the CDR3 reads TGTGCCCTCGTGAGGGGGGGTAATTCACCCCTCCACTTT.

The chain has TRBV20-1 and TRBJ2-5, with D perhaps TRBD2 (5 bases). V shed 5 bases and J shed 5 bases, with 9 bases lying between them. Germline V gives CDR1 DFQATT, CDR2 SNEGSKA (reference sequence). The CDR3 is 11 amino acids. The CDR3 sequence is CSAPPGETQYF. In nucleotides, the CDR3 is TGCAGTGCTCCTCCGGGGGAGACCCAGTACTTC.

The chain recombines TRBV25-1 with TRBJ2-3, with D possibly being TRBD2 (5 bases). This CDR3 contains 16 residues. The germline CDR1 and CDR2 sequences are MGHDK and SYGVNS. The germline V and J ends were trimmed by 6 bases and 1 base, with 17 bases remaining between them. The CDR3 reads CASSEGIWNGTDTQYF. In nucleotides, the CDR3 is TGTGCCAGCAGCGAGGGCATCTGGAACGGCACAGATACGCAGTATTTT.

This clone was counted a few times. The V and J genes are TRBV2 and TRBJ2-7, with 11 bases fitting TRBD1. Germline V CDR1 and CDR2: SNHLY, FYNNEI. V shed 6 bases and J 5 bases; nucleotides not matched to a gene: 9. This CDR3 region has 15 residues. CDR3 sequence: CASSGRTGGFHEQYF. CDR3 nucleotides: TGTGCCAGCAGCGGGAGGACAGGGGGCTTCCACGAGCAGTACTTC.

The chain is built from TRBV3-1 (or the pseudogene TRBV3-2) and TRBJ2-7; 9 nucleotides agree with TRBD1. The CDR3 spans 15 residues. After removal of 3 bases from V and 6 bases from J, the junction contained 9 bases not matched to a gene. The germline gives CDR1 LGHDT, CDR2 YNNKEL (reference sequence). The CDR3 DNA sequence: TGTGCCAGCAGCCATTGGGGACAGGGAGCTGTCGAGCAGTACTTC. Translated: CASSHWGQGAVEQYF.

J is TRBJ2-5 and V is TRBV2; 10 bases are a match to TRBD2. After removal of 2 bases from V and 4 bases from J, the junction contained 4 bases not matched to a gene. The CDR3 is 15 amino acids. Germline V gene sequence: CDR1 SNHLY, CDR2 FYNNEI. The CDR3 here is CASSELAGGRETQYF. CDR3 DNA: TGTGCCAGCAGTGAATTAGCGGGGGGACGAGAGACCCAGTACTTC.

This clone was found a few times. The same CDR3 is also encoded by other DNA sequences in this sample. V is TRBV12-3 or TRBV12-4 and J is TRBJ1-2; 11 nucleotides match TRBD1. The CDR3 runs to 13 residues. V lost 1 base to trimming and J lost 8 bases; unmatched junction nucleotides: 0. CDR3 loop: CASSLGTGGGYTF. CDR3 in DNA: TGTGCCAGCAGTTTAGGGACAGGGGGCGGCTACACCTTC.

The V gene is TRBV14, the J gene TRBJ2-7; 7 bases line up with TRBD2. This CDR3 has 14 amino acids. Germline loops: CDR1 SGHDN, CDR2 FVKESK. With 2 bases clipped from V and 3 bases from J, the junction kept 4 bases outside the gene matches. CDR3 residues: CASSQFQRDYEQYF. In nucleotides, the CDR3 is TGTGCCAGCAGCCAATTCCAGCGGGACTACGAGCAGTACTTC.

The V and J genes are TRBV15 and TRBJ2-6; TRBD2 might be the D (5 bases). The V end was cut by 3 bases, the J end by 2 bases, with 14 bases between. The CDR3 covers 17 residues. Germline V gene lookup returns CDR1 LNHNV and CDR2 YYDKDF (reference sequence). The CDR3 DNA sequence: TGTGCCACCAGCAGGGACGGAGGCCCTCCTGGGGCCAACGTCCTGACTTTC. It translates to CATSRDGGPPGANVLTF.

This rearrangement joins TRBV5-1 to TRBJ2-1; 9 positions agree with TRBD2. V shed 4 bases, J shed 5 bases, and the junction held 10 bases outside the gene matches. The CDR3 length is 16 residues. CDR1 and CDR2 (germline): SGHRS, YFSETQ. The CDR3 is CASSPGSTSGNNEQFF. In DNA form, the CDR3 reads TGCGCCAGCAGCCCCGGGTCGACTAGCGGTAACAATGAGCAGTTCTTC.

The gene calls are TRBV6-2 or TRBV6-3 and TRBJ2-1, with 8 bases matching TRBD2. Trimming at V came to 5 bases and at J to 8 bases, leaving 11 bases not matched to a gene. CDR3 length: 15 amino acids. Germline-derived CDR1 and CDR2 are MNHEY and SVGEGT. The CDR3 coding sequence is TGTGCCAGCAGTCTCACCGGGACTAGGGTTTATGAGCAGTTCTTC. It specifies CASSLTGTRVYEQFF.

The J gene is TRBJ2-7, the V gene TRBV5-1, with 11 bases matching TRBD2. The CDR3 has 14 amino acids. Germline assignment: CDR1 SGHRS and CDR2 YFSETQ. V was clipped by 3 bases and J by 3 bases; unmatched bases: 2. This chain's CDR3 is CASSSSGGRYEQYF. As DNA, the CDR3 is TGCGCCAGCAGCTCTAGCGGGGGGCGCTACGAGCAGTACTTC.

The rearrangement links TRBV5-5 to TRBJ2-7; tentatively, D is TRBD1 (6 bases). The germline gives CDR1 SGHKS, CDR2 YYEKEE (reference sequence). The CDR3 contains 16 residues. Trimming stripped 5 bases from V and 0 bases from J, with 18 bases between. CDR3 protein: CASSFAGELSSYEQYF. The CDR3 DNA sequence: TGTGCCAGCAGTTTTGCAGGGGAGCTGTCCTCCTACGAGCAGTACTTC.

This chain joins TRBV2 and TRBJ1-1, with D unresolved. The CDR3 sequence is 14 residues long. Per germline, CDR1 SNHLY and CDR2 FYNNEI. V lost 3 bases and J 6 bases, leaving 14 bases between the germline ends. The DNA of the CDR3 is TGTGCCAGCAGTGAGGCCAGGACTCGCGCTGAAGCTTTCTTT. Translated, it gives CASSEARTRAEAFF.